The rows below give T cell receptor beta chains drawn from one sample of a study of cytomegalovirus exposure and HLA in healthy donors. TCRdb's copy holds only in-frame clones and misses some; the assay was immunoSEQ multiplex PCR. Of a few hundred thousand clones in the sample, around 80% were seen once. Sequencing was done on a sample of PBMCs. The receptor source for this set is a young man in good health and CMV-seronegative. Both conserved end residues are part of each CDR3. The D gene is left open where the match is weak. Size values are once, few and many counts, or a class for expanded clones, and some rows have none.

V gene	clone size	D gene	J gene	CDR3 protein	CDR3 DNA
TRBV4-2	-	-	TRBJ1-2	CASSQGHGQNYGYTF	TGTGCCAGCAGCCAAGGACATGGGCAGAACTATGGCTACACCTTC
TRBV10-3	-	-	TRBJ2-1	CAISLGEWQDEQFF	TGTGCCATCTCTCTCGGAGAGTGGCAAGATGAGCAGTTCTTC
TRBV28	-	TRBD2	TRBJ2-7	CASSLSASGGSYEQYF	TGTGCCAGCAGTTTATCGGCTAGCGGGGGATCCTACGAGCAGTACTTC
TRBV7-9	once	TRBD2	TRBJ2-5	CASSSGLAGVQETQYF	TGTGCCAGCAGCTCGGGACTAGCGGGGGTCCAAGAGACCCAGTACTTC
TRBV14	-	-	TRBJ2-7	CASSHAGAAWQYF	TGTGCCAGCAGCCACGCGGGGGCTGCATGGCAGTACTTC
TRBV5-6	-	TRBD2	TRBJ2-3	CASSRGRAAEADTQYF	TGTGCCAGCAGCCGCGGGAGGGCAGCGGAGGCAGATACGCAGTATTTT
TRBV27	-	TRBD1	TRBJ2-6	CASSLLGQGPGSGASVLTF	TGTGCCAGCAGTTTATTGGGACAGGGCCCCGGCTCTGGGGCCAGCGTCCTGACTTTC
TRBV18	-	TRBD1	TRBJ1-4	CASSLGQNEKLFF	TGTGCCAGCTCACTGGGACAGAATGAAAAACTGTTTTTT
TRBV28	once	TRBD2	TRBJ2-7	CASSLSVGGAVYEQYF	TGTGCCAGCAGTTTGTCAGTCGGGGGGGCCGTTTACGAGCAGTACTTC
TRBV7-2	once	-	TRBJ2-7	CASSLAETGGYEQYF	TGTGCCAGCAGCTTAGCGGAGACAGGAGGCTACGAGCAGTACTTC
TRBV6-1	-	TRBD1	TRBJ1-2	CASSTTPTGDGYTF	TGTGCCAGCAGTACAACCCCGACAGGGGACGGCTACACCTTC
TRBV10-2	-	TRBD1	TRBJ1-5	CASSPGQGVQPQHF	TGCGCCAGCAGTCCGGGACAGGGGGTTCAGCCCCAGCATTTT
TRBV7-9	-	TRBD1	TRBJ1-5	CASSQGQEFNQPQHF	TGTGCCAGCAGCCAGGGACAGGAGTTCAATCAGCCCCAGCATTTT
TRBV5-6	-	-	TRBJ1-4	CASSFSRVSNEKLFF	TGTGCCAGCAGCTTTTCCAGGGTCTCTAATGAAAAACTGTTTTTT
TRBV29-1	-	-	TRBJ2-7	CSVERRRGRSYEQYF	TGCAGCGTTGAACGGCGGCGGGGCCGCTCCTACGAGCAGTACTTC
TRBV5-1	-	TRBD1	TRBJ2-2	CASSLDRGANTGELFF	TGCGCCAGCAGCTTAGACAGGGGGGCGAACACCGGGGAGCTGTTTTTT
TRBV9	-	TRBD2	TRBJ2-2	CASSVAGLAGDTGELFF	TGTGCCAGCAGCGTAGCGGGACTAGCGGGGGACACCGGGGAGCTGTTTTTT
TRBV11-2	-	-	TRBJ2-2	CASSLGRNTGELFF	TGTGCCAGCAGCTTAGGGAGGAACACCGGGGAGCTGTTTTTT
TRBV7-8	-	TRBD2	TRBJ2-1	CASSSEGLAGSNEQFF	TGTGCCAGCAGCTCGGAGGGACTAGCGGGGTCCAATGAGCAGTTCTTC
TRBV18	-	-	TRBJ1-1	CASSPGGKGLNTEAFF	TGTGCCAGCTCACCAGGAGGGAAGGGGCTGAACACTGAAGCTTTCTTT
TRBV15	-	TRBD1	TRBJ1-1	CATSSHWTGDTEAFF	TGTGCCACCAGCAGCCATTGGACAGGGGACACTGAAGCTTTCTTT
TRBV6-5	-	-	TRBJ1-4	CASRLTMLTNEKLFF	TGTGCCAGCAGGCTAACCATGCTAACTAATGAAAAACTGTTTTTT
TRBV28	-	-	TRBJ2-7	CASRDSSQQYF	TGTGCCAGCAGAGACAGTTCGCAGCAGTACTTC
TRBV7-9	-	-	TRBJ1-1	CASSTVGLGGAFF	TGTGCCAGCAGCACCGTTGGGCTGGGGGGGGCTTTCTTT
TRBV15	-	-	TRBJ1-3	CATSRNRNPSGNTIYF	TGTGCCACCAGCAGGAACAGGAACCCCTCTGGAAACACCATATATTTT
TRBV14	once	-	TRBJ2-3	CASSQAGTPRAYF	TGTGCCAGCAGCCAGGCTGGGACTCCAAGGGCGTATTTT
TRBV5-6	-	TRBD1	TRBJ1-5	CASSLGRGRNQPQHF	TGTGCCAGCAGCTTGGGGAGGGGGCGCAATCAGCCCCAGCATTTT
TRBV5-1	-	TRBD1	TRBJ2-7	CASSLEGQDEQYF	TGCGCCAGCAGCTTGGAGGGACAGGACGAGCAGTACTTC
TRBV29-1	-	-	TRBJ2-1	CSVDELNEQFF	TGCAGCGTTGATGAGCTCAATGAGCAGTTCTTC
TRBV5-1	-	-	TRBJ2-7	CASSLIGGEQYF	TGCGCCAGCAGCTTGATCGGCGGCGAGCAGTACTTC
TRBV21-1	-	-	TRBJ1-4	CASSNKHTGQEGGGHTNEKLFF	TGTGCCAGCAGCAACAAACATACAGGACAGGAAGGAGGGGGTCATACTAATGAAAAACTGTTTTTT
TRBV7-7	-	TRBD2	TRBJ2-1	CASSSGTRGYNEQFF	TGTGCTAGCAGCTCCGGGACTAGGGGTTACAATGAGCAGTTCTTC
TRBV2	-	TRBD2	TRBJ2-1	CASSASPSGGGNEQFF	TGTGCCAGCAGCGCCTCTCCCAGCGGGGGTGGTAATGAGCAGTTCTTC
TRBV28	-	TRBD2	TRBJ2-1	CASSLAGGPDEQFF	TGTGCCAGCAGTTTAGCGGGGGGGCCGGATGAGCAGTTCTTC
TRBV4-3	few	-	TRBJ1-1	CASSPSGSRNTEAFF	TGCGCCAGCAGCCCTAGCGGGAGTAGGAACACTGAAGCTTTCTTT
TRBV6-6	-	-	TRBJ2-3	CASSYMGEASLQNRYF	TGTGCCAGCAGTTACATGGGGGAGGCTAGTCTCCAGAATAGGTATTTT
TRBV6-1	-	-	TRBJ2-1	CASGGAYEEQFF	TGTGCCAGCGGGGGGGCTTATGAGGAGCAGTTCTTC
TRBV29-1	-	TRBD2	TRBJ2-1	CSVGVTLAGYNEQFF	TGCAGCGTTGGGGTGACGTTAGCGGGCTACAATGAGCAGTTCTTC
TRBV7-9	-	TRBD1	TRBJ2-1	CASSSEGLTTGVFNEQFF	TGTGCCAGCAGCTCGGAAGGTTTGACGACAGGGGTCTTCAATGAGCAGTTCTTC
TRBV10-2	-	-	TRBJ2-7	CATSRPSSYGQYF	TGCGCCACGAGTCGTCCAAGCTCCTACGGGCAGTACTTC